The TCR beta chain under discussion was sequenced for a study of blood T cell repertoires in COVID-19 (TCRdb year 2020). Some background on the complete study: The collaborator samples originated in the United States, Italy and Spain and spanned the acute and convalescent phases of COVID-19. Sample metadata almost always included a de-identified subject ID, COVID-19 status, age in years and sex. The material from the prospective study consisted of cDNA or gDNA derived from T cells, B-cell-depleted T cells, or PBMCs. The repertoires were released in a freely available public database intended as a resource for research on the immune response to SARS-CoV-2. Samples came from the ongoing ImmuneRACE study (first 160 participants) plus 1,254 subjects from 6 global collaborators. The dataset comprised deeply sampled blood TCRbeta repertoires from subjects exposed to, actively infected with, or recovered from COVID-19. Where HLA class I and class II types were available, the types were taken from metadata supplied by the sample provider, not from assay-based typing.

Overall results and qualifications from the work: How much clinical and demographic metadata was included differed by source and by participant, and the metadata was provided uncurated.

A remark on this clone: Its antigen is currently not known. No per-base quality is available; no much larger clone lies one base away.

TCRbeta CDR3 regions were amplified from genomic DNA using the immunoSEQ Assay, a bias-controlled multiplex PCR. The authors processed their data as follows. The number of nucleated cells in each sample was estimated by amplification of reference gene primers within the assay. To quantify the absolute abundance of each unique TCRbeta CDR3 rearrangement, sequence reads were collapsed and filtered. For each sample, productive Simpson clonality was calculated as the square root of Simpson's diversity index across productive rearrangements. TCRdb took over this immuneACCESS table, retaining in-frame rearrangements with V and J assigned. Such tables are incomplete; in checked studies, under half of the missing clones stem from an unresolved V gene, and the remainder is unexplained. V and J calls and clone size come straight from that table; D and trimming were deduced from the DNA. The sample table lists 200,000 to 250,000 clones, roughly 82% of them with a count of one. Less than 15% of the sample comes from the top ten.

Reading the germline V gene (reference sequence) gives CDR1 LNHDA and CDR2 SQIVND. The CDR3 contains 14 residues, cysteine and phenylalanine counted. CDR3 DNA only is kept here, 42 bases in frame from base 1. V ends up 6 bases short and J 5 bases short, with an unmatched junction base count of 7. Each collaborating institution followed its own protocols to collect whole blood in K2EDTA tubes. Collaborator samples were shipped for TCRbeta analysis as frozen whole blood, isolated PBMCs, or DNA extracted from either sample type. The source is a woman aged 35 to 49 with acute or convalescent COVID-19. The rearrangement combines TRBV19 with TRBJ2-7; 10 of the junction bases match TRBD1. The sequencing input was peripheral blood. The CDR3 loop reads CASSQGQGRNEQYF. The nucleotide sequence is given as TGTGCCAGTAGCCAGGGACAGGGGCGGAACGAGCAGTACTTC.